These 26 T cell receptor beta chains were all obtained from the same sample, sequenced in a study of T cells in Graves' hyperthyroidism and ophthalmopathy. RNA transcripts provided the source from which TCR beta CDR3 regions were amplified. A first-round RT-PCR of the TCR CDR3 used the HTBI primer set. TCRdb reprocessed the multiplex PCR reads via MiXCR and lists one record per CDR3 protein. Among fewer than 700,000 distinct CDR3 sequences listed, roughly 15% were seen once. Sequenced material: blood. The receptors come from a woman between 18 and 29 years old with Graves' ophthalmopathy.

This clonotype showed up just a few times. The rearrangement uses TRBV5-8 and TRBJ1-5; 7 bases line up with TRBD1. Germline CDR1 is SGHTS and CDR2 is YDEGEE. The trim removed 1 base at V and 2 bases at J, leaving 9 bases unmatched. The CDR3 contains 17 residues. The CDR3 region is CASSLIPTGERNQPQHF. In nucleotides, the CDR3 is TGTGCCAGCAGCTTGATCCCTACAGGGGAACGCAATCAGCCCCAGCATTTT.

The V and J genes are TRBV28 and TRBJ1-3; possible D gene TRBD1, 5 bases. Germline V CDR1 and CDR2: MDHEN, SYDVKM. With 3 bases removed from V and 3 bases from J, the gap between germline ends came to 9 bases. The CDR3 is 14 amino acids. The CDR3 bases are TGTGCCAGCAGTTTCGGCAGGGATGGAAACACCATATATTTT. This codes for CASSFGRDGNTIYF.

This clonotype was detected ten times or more. This chain joins TRBV12-3 or TRBV12-4 and TRBJ2-7; either TRBD1 or TRBD2 may supply D (5 bases each). The CDR3 spans 15 residues. The ends were cut back, 3 bases at V and 1 base at J, with 13 bases in the middle. The CDR3 coding sequence is TGTGCCAGCAGTTTTGGCACGAGGGGTTCCTACGAGCAGTACTTC. This gives the protein CASSFGTRGSYEQYF.

There are many counts of this clonotype. The chain carries TRBV5-1 and TRBJ1-1; D is ambiguous. Germline V gene sequence: CDR1 SGHRS, CDR2 YFSETQ. V was cut by 3 bases and J by 1 base, with 7 bases left in between. The CDR3 extends over 13 amino acids. DNA for the CDR3: TGCGCCAGCAGCTCACCAGGGAACACTGAAGCTTTCTTT. This codes for CASSSPGNTEAFF.

The chain recombines TRBV6-1 with TRBJ1-5, with 8 bases aligning to TRBD1. Germline V gives CDR1 MNHNS, CDR2 SASEGT. The CDR3 is 16 amino acids. V shed 3 bases and J 6 bases; nucleotides not matched to a gene: 10. CDR3 in amino acids: CASSDLGQGLTQPQHF. CDR3 in DNA: TGTGCCAGCAGTGATCTTGGACAGGGATTAACTCAGCCCCAGCATTTT.

This clonotype was recorded at least ten times. The chain uses TRBV12-3 or TRBV12-4 and TRBJ2-7; D perhaps matches TRBD2 (6 bases). Trimming cost V 6 bases and J 4 bases, with 19 bases left between them. The CDR3 runs 15 residues. The CDR3 DNA reads TGTGCCAGCAGCCTCCCGGTTTACGGAGGGTACGAGCAGTACTTC. The encoded protein is CASSLPVYGGYEQYF.

A note on this clonotype: One end of the junction is discordant with germline, which a read error may explain. This rearrangement joins TRBV5-1 to TRBJ1-1; TRBD1 might be the D (6 bases). CDR1 is SGHRS, CDR2 YFSETQ, per germline. The CDR3 covers 15 residues. CDR3 sequence reads: CASSLVRGALAEALF. The CDR3 nucleotides are TGCGCCAGCAGCTTGGTTAGGGGGGCTTTGGCTGAAGCTCTCTTT.

This clonotype came up many times. The chain combines TRBV28 with TRBJ2-1; TRBD2 matches 9 bases. The germline V gene encodes CDR1 MDHEN and CDR2 SYDVKM. With V trimmed by 0 bases and J by 3 bases, 0 bases remained unmatched. The CDR3 is made up of 15 amino acids. CDR3 bases: TGTGCCAGCAGTTTATGGCGGGGGGGCTACAATGAGCAGTTCTTC. Encoded protein: CASSLWRGGYNEQFF.

CDR3 nucleotides: TGTGCCAGCACCGCACTAGCGGGAGGGACCTACGAGCAGTACTTC. Protein sequence: CASTALAGGTYEQYF. The rearrangement links TRBV2 to TRBJ2-7, with 13 positions matching TRBD2. Germline CDR1 SNHLY, CDR2 FYNNEI. This CDR3 region has 15 residues. The V and J ends lost 7 bases and 2 bases, in that order; junction bases with no gene match: 5.

This clonotype was detected a few times. V gene TRBV27 combines with J gene TRBJ2-3; D is ambiguous. Germline V gene data show CDR1 as MNHEY and CDR2 as SMNVEV (reference sequence). The CDR3 contains 13 residues. V was pared by 5 bases and J by 3 bases, with 9 bases between. CDR3 region: CASSASLTDTQYF. The CDR3 nucleotides read TGTGCCAGCAGTGCCAGTCTGACAGATACGCAGTATTTT.

The chain carries TRBV19 and TRBJ1-4; 9 bases agree with TRBD1. With V trimmed by 9 bases and J by 5 bases, 10 bases remained unmatched. The CDR3 has 15 residues. The germline V gene has CDR1 LNHDA and CDR2 SQIVND (reference sequence). The CDR3 is CASGPGQGRNEKLFF. The DNA of the CDR3 is TGTGCCAGCGGGCCGGGACAGGGAAGGAATGAAAAACTGTTTTTT.

This clonotype was recorded at least ten times. J is TRBJ2-1 and V is TRBV27, with a weak D call TRBD2 (6 bases). Trimming stripped 3 bases from V and 9 bases from J, with 15 bases between. Germline V gene data show CDR1 as MNHEY and CDR2 as SMNVEV (reference sequence). The CDR3 contains 14 residues. CDR3 sequence reads: CASSFRRELGEQFF. DNA for the CDR3: TGTGCCAGCAGTTTCAGGAGGGAATTGGGTGAGCAGTTCTTC.

Only a few counts were recorded for this clonotype. The J gene is TRBJ1-4, the V gene TRBV5-1, with D unresolved. The CDR3 runs to 14 residues. Germline V gene data show CDR1 as SGHRS and CDR2 as YFSETQ. Trimming shortened V by 1 base and J by 12 bases, and 16 bases separated the two germline ends. This CDR3 is CASSLKANEKELFF. CDR3 nucleotide sequence: TGCGCCAGCAGCTTGAAAGCTAATGAAAAAGAACTGTTTTTT.

This chain links TRBV20-1 with TRBJ2-1; 7 bases map to TRBD1. The germline gives CDR1 DFQATT, CDR2 SNEGSKA (reference sequence). The CDR3 extends over 15 amino acids. V dropped 1 base and J dropped 3; count of bases not matched to a gene: 6. The chain's CDR3 is CSARGGGRDYNEQFF. The CDR3 DNA reads TGCAGTGCTAGAGGAGGGGGCCGGGACTACAATGAGCAGTTCTTC.

The chain couples TRBV7-9 to TRBJ1-6, with a tentative D call TRBD1 (5 bases). Germline CDR1 SEHNR, CDR2 FQNEAQ (reference sequence). V was trimmed by 3 bases and J by 9 bases, leaving 12 bases between them. The CDR3 is 14 residues long. The chain's CDR3 is CASSLRQGSSPLHF. Written as DNA, the CDR3 is TGTGCCAGCAGCTTGCGGCAGGGTTCTTCACCCCTCCACTTT.

This clonotype came up many times. J is TRBJ1-1 and V is TRBV9; D gene unclear. Germline CDR1 reads SGDLS; CDR2 reads YYNGEE. The CDR3 is 13 amino acids. The V gene lost 2 bases and the J gene lost 1 base, with 6 bases spanning the gap. CDR3 nucleotide sequence: TGTGCCAGCAGCGTGTACGCGAACACTGAAGCTTTCTTT. Translating it yields CASSVYANTEAFF.

This clonotype was detected ten times or more. This chain connects TRBV30 to TRBJ1-4; 7 bases are a match to TRBD1. The CDR3 runs 13 residues. Germline trimming cut 7 bases from V and 5 bases from J; bases unmatched to any gene: 7. Germline loops: CDR1 GTSNPN, CDR2 SVGIG (reference sequence). This CDR3 reads CAFLSTGNEKLFF. DNA for the CDR3: TGTGCCTTTCTATCGACAGGGAATGAAAAACTGTTTTTT.

The V gene is TRBV10-3, the J gene TRBJ2-2; D remains unclear. There are 12 residues in the CDR3. Trimming removed 3 bases from V and 7 bases from J, with 6 bases in between. From germline, CDR1 is ENHRY and CDR2 SYGVKD. CDR3 in amino acids: CAISEGDGELFF. CDR3 coding DNA: TGTGCCATCAGTGAAGGCGACGGGGAGCTGTTTTTT.

Ten or more counts support this clonotype. The V gene is TRBV3-1, the J gene TRBJ1-2; D uncertain. The CDR3 loop spans 15 amino acids. Trimming took off 1 base at V and 4 bases at J, with 13 bases between the two ends. Germline V CDR1 and CDR2: LGHDT, YNNKEL (reference sequence). The CDR3 protein is CASSQGRTGIYGYTF. Here the CDR3 DNA reads TGTGCCAGCAGCCAAGGCCGGACGGGGATCTATGGCTACACCTTC.

On this clonotype itself: Since a much larger clone is just one base distant, this may be a read error. The rearrangement joins TRBV6-1 to TRBJ2-5; D might be TRBD1 or TRBD2, each matching 5 bases. The tail of the sequence fits TRBJ2-1 better, so the J call may be wrong. The CDR3 extends over 12 amino acids. The V gene's germline CDR1 is MNHNS and CDR2 SASEGT. The CDR3 sequence is CASGTLQETQFF. CDR3 in DNA: TGTGCCAGCGGGACCCTCCAAGAGACCCAGTTCTTC.

This clonotype has more than one count but fewer than ten. The V and J genes are TRBV11-2 and TRBJ2-1; D unclear. The length of the CDR3 is 14 residues. Trimming pared 1 base from V and 3 bases from J, leaving 7 bases between. Germline V CDR1 and CDR2: SGHAT, FQNNGV. This CDR3 reads CASSLAAGYNEQFF. The DNA of the CDR3 is TGTGCCAGCAGCTTAGCGGCCGGCTACAATGAGCAGTTCTTC.

The chain combines TRBV4-1 with TRBJ1-5, with TRBD1 as a possible D gene (6 bases). The CDR3 has 16 residues. V was pared by 0 bases and J by 6 bases, with 15 bases between. Germline CDR1 MGHRA, CDR2 YSYEKL. In DNA form, the CDR3 reads TGCGCCAGCAGCCAAGAAGGCGGGCGGACAGTTCAGCCCCAGCATTTT. Protein sequence: CASSQEGGRTVQPQHF.

This chain uses TRBV10-3 with TRBJ2-7; 9 nucleotides align to TRBD1. Germline V gives CDR1 ENHRY, CDR2 SYGVKD. There are 13 residues in the CDR3. After removal of 4 bases from V and 9 bases from J, the junction contained 7 bases not matched to a gene. The CDR3: CAISGRQGDGQYF. The CDR3 region has the DNA TGTGCCATCAGTGGAAGACAGGGGGACGGGCAGTACTTC.

This clonotype has a count of ten or more. The CDR3 here is CASSLRVGSEETQYF. For the CDR3, the DNA is TGTGCCAGCAGTTTAAGGGTCGGGAGTGAAGAGACCCAGTACTTC. The rearrangement uses TRBV28 and TRBJ2-5, with D possibly being TRBD2 (6 bases). Germline V gives CDR1 MDHEN, CDR2 SYDVKM. Trimming pared 2 bases from V and 3 bases from J, leaving 13 bases between. The CDR3 covers 15 residues.

This clonotype was observed a few times. The V gene is TRBV20-1, the J gene TRBJ2-1, with a possible D match to TRBD1 (7 bases). CDR1 is DFQATT and CDR2 is SNEGSKA in the germline V gene (reference sequence). The CDR3 loop spans 13 amino acids. V lost 3 bases, J lost 5 bases, and 11 bases lay in between. CDR3 sequence (DNA): TGCAGTGCTAGGGGCAGGGGGGACAATGAGCAGTTCTTC. It codes for CSARGRGDNEQFF.

This clonotype was seen a handful of times. The rearrangement uses TRBV19 and TRBJ1-5; D not resolved. V lost 3 bases, J lost 0 bases, and 9 bases lay in between. This CDR3 is built from 15 residues. Germline CDR1 and CDR2: LNHDA and SQIVND (reference sequence). Here the CDR3 DNA reads TGTGCCAGTAGTATGTCAGATTATAGCAATCAGCCCCAGCATTTT. Residues: CASSMSDYSNQPQHF.